This TCR beta chain was recorded in a study of blood T cells in healthy people across ages. Combining a sample-barcoded 5' primer with a J-beta primer mix, a second PCR ran for roughly 6 to 11 cycles. One entry per CDR3 protein results from TCRdb running MiXCR on the 5' RACE reads. Among hundreds of thousands of distinct CDR3 sequences listed, roughly 50% were seen once. Findings of the study overall: Age showed a roughly linear inverse relationship with TCR beta diversity per million T cells.

As regards this clonotype: What it binds is unknown.

V dropped 4 bases and J dropped 2 bases, with 17 bases sitting between them. The CDR3 length is 16 residues. The V gene's germline CDR1 is SGDLS and CDR2 YYNGEE. The sequenced sample was blood. The clonotype originates from a man aged 25-45 years in good health. The chain combines TRBV9 with TRBJ2-3; tentatively, D is TRBD2 (6 bases). DNA for the CDR3: TGTGCCAGCAGCTCTCCGGGTCGGGGGATCACAGATACGCAGTATTTT. This gives the protein CASSSPGRGITDTQYF.